What follows are 22 T cell receptor beta chains derived from one specimen sequenced in a study of cytomegalovirus exposure and HLA in healthy donors. PCR involved 60 Vbeta and 13 Jbeta primers. Sequencing used immunoSEQ multiplex PCR; TCRdb keeps in-frame clones, though not all of them. The table shows 85,000 to 100,000 clones, with under 80% occurring only once. The sequencing sample was made of PBMCs. Every receptor here comes from a man aged 45-60 years in good health and CMV-seropositive.

The chain carries TRBV9 and TRBJ1-4; D not certain. The V end lost 3 bases, the J end lost 8 bases, and 17 bases lay between the germline ends. CDR3 length: 15 amino acids. The V gene's germline CDR1 is SGDLS and CDR2 YYNGEE. The CDR3: CASSAQAGLREKLFF. CDR3 nucleotide sequence: TGTGCCAGCAGCGCCCAGGCGGGGTTACGGGAAAAACTGTTTTTT.

The J gene is TRBJ2-3, the V gene TRBV14; maybe TRBD1 (5 bases). This CDR3 region has 12 residues. CDR1 and CDR2 from the germline V gene are SGHDN and FVKESK. The V end lost 6 bases, the J end lost 9 bases, and 13 bases lay between the germline ends. This chain's CDR3 is CASSTGLGTQYF. The CDR3 coding sequence is TGTGCCAGCAGTACAGGCCTCGGGACGCAGTATTTT.

The sample holds one count of this clone. The DNA of the CDR3 is TGTGCCAGTAGTATAACGCAGGCGAACACCGGGGAGCTGTTTTTT. This gives the protein CASSITQANTGELFF. The chain carries TRBV19 and TRBJ2-2, with no clear D. This CDR3 is 15 amino acids long. In germline, CDR1 is LNHDA, CDR2 SQIVND (reference sequence). V was cut by 2 bases and J by 0 bases, with 7 bases left in between.

The CDR3 sequence is CASSPAGRGGYTF. CDR3 nucleotide sequence: TGTGCCAGCAGCCCCGCCGGGAGGGGAGGCTACACCTTC. V usage is TRBV9 and J usage is TRBJ1-2; D may be TRBD1 (5 bases). Germline V lookup: CDR1 SGDLS, CDR2 YYNGEE. CDR3 length: 13 amino acids. The germline V and J ends were trimmed by 4 bases and 8 bases, with 15 bases remaining between them.

The V and J genes are TRBV27 and TRBJ1-5; D is unclear. Per the germline V gene, CDR1 is MNHEY and CDR2 is SMNVEV (reference sequence). This CDR3 is 8 amino acids long. V gave up 10 bases and J gave up 15 bases, with 10 bases separating them. CDR3 residues: CANTVLHF. As DNA, the CDR3 is TGTGCCAACACCGTCCTGCATTTT.

This clone was seen a single time. CDR3 in amino acids: CASSVAGGGDEQFF. Here the CDR3 DNA reads TGTGCCAGCAGTGTAGCGGGGGGTGGCGATGAGCAGTTCTTC. The chain combines TRBV27 with TRBJ2-1; TRBD2 agrees at 10 bases. Germline CDR1 and CDR2: MNHEY and SMNVEV (reference sequence). This CDR3 has 14 residues. The ends lost 5 bases at V and 8 bases at J; junction bases unmatched: 6.

This chain connects TRBV21-1 to TRBJ1-1; the tabulated D call, TRBD1, remains unverified against the DNA. TRBV21-1 is designated a pseudogene. The CDR3 length is 13 residues. The CDR3 region has the DNA TGTGCCAGACGCGACCGGGACAAATTGCCAGCTTTCTTT. Protein: CARRDRDKLPAFF.

The genes are TRBV27 and TRBJ2-5, with 7 bases lining up with TRBD2. The V segment lost 5 bases and the J segment 5 bases; nucleotides outside the gene matches: 8. CDR3 length equals 14 residues. Germline V gene data show CDR1 as MNHEY and CDR2 as SMNVEV (reference sequence). CDR3 amino acids: CASSITGGEETQYF. The CDR3 DNA reads as TGTGCCAGCAGTATAACGGGGGGAGAGGAGACCCAGTACTTC.

This clone showed up just a few times. J is TRBJ1-2 and V is TRBV30; D is undetermined. V dropped 3 bases and J dropped 0 bases, with 11 bases sitting between them. CDR1 and CDR2 (germline): GTSNPN, SVGIG (reference sequence). There are 14 residues in the CDR3. The CDR3, as DNA: TGTGCCTGGAGGCTAACAGAGCCTAACTATGGCTACACCTTC. This translates into CAWRLTEPNYGYTF.

This sequence joins TRBV6-6 and TRBJ2-2; D is possibly TRBD1 (6 bases). CDR3 size: 15 residues. The V gene's germline CDR1 is MNHNY and CDR2 SVGAGI (reference sequence). Trimming took off 3 bases at V and 3 bases at J, with 11 bases between the two ends. CDR3 bases: TGTGCCAGCAGTTATACAGGACAGTACACCGGGGAGCTGTTTTTT. Protein: CASSYTGQYTGELFF.

A single count supports this clone. The chain couples TRBV9 to TRBJ2-1; D is uncertain. Germline loops: CDR1 SGDLS, CDR2 YYNGEE. The CDR3 has 12 amino acids. V dropped 2 bases and J dropped 7 bases, with 7 bases sitting between them. The CDR3 protein is CASSVAGNEQFF. CDR3 DNA: TGTGCCAGCAGCGTGGCAGGAAATGAGCAGTTCTTC.

The sample holds one count of this clone. This chain connects TRBV18 to TRBJ1-2; TRBD1 agrees at 8 bases. Germline V gene sequence: CDR1 KGHSH, CDR2 LQKENI. This CDR3 comprises 14 residues. V gave up 3 bases and J gave up 5 bases; unmatched junction bases: 5. The CDR3 region has the DNA TGTGCCAGCTCACCGACAGGGGATAGGTATGGCTACACCTTC. Encoded protein: CASSPTGDRYGYTF.

The chain uses TRBV4-2 and TRBJ1-3; D is possibly TRBD1 (5 bases). Germline V gene lookup returns CDR1 LGHNA and CDR2 YNFKEQ. This CDR3 has 18 residues. V dropped 0 bases and J dropped 0 bases, with 15 bases sitting between them. CDR3 residues: CASSQDGGGTLSGNTIYF. CDR3 DNA sequence: TGTGCCAGCAGCCAAGATGGGGGGGGTACTCTCTCTGGAAACACCATATATTTT.

The rearrangement uses TRBV28 and TRBJ1-5; 9 bases match TRBD1. The CDR3 is made up of 15 amino acids. V trimming: 6 bases; J trimming: 4 bases; junction bases outside the gene matches: 7. Per germline, CDR1 MDHEN and CDR2 SYDVKM. The CDR3 nucleotides are TGTGCCAGCAGACTAGAGACAGGGGGGAATCAGCCCCAGCATTTT. Amino acids: CASRLETGGNQPQHF.

This clone was seen just once. The CDR3 protein is CASSVAGTQPTGELFF. CDR3 sequence (DNA): TGTGCCAGCAGCGTAGCTGGGACACAACCAACCGGGGAGCTGTTTTTT. The chain carries TRBV9 and TRBJ2-2, with D maybe TRBD1 (6 bases). Germline CDR1 is SGDLS and CDR2 is YYNGEE. This CDR3 spans 16 amino acids. V gave up 0 bases and J gave up 5 bases, with 14 bases separating them. Based on the CDR3 plus reference TRBV9 and TRBJ2-2, the full variable domain is DSGVTQTPKHLITATGQRVTLRCSPRSGDLSVYWYQQSLDQGLQFLIQYYNGEERAKGNILERFSAQQFPDLHSELNLSSLELGDSALYFCASSVAGTQPTGELFFGEGSRLTVL.

Only a few counts were recorded for this clone. This chain links TRBV6-1 with TRBJ1-6; weak D call: TRBD1 (5 bases). Trimming took 2 bases from V and 5 from J, leaving 13 bases between them. This CDR3 is built from 16 residues. Germline CDR1 and CDR2: MNHNS and SASEGT. CDR3 coding DNA: TGTGCCAGCAGTGAACAGTGGGGGGTAAATAATTCACCCCTCCACTTT. Residues: CASSEQWGVNNSPLHF.

V and J are TRBV6-7 and TRBJ2-7; 7 bases align to TRBD1. TRBV6-7 belongs to the ORF category, with a function that is uncertain. The CDR3 length is 16 residues. Trimming removed 8 bases from V and 5 bases from J; junction bases left unmatched: 18. The CDR3 protein is CASPLLLPQGNDEQYF. DNA of the CDR3: TGTGCCAGCCCCCTTTTACTCCCACAGGGGAATGACGAGCAGTACTTC.

This clone was observed a handful of times. This chain links TRBV4-1 with TRBJ1-1; D is uncertain. The V gene lost 0 bases and the J gene lost 0 bases, with 11 bases spanning the gap. Germline V gene lookup returns CDR1 MGHRA and CDR2 YSYEKL. This CDR3 contains 16 residues. CDR3 loop: CASSQEVNSLNTEAFF. The CDR3 DNA sequence: TGCGCCAGCAGCCAAGAGGTAAACAGCCTGAACACTGAAGCTTTCTTT.

The chain has TRBV7-9 and TRBJ2-1; 7 bases fit TRBD2. CDR3 size: 13 residues. J gave up 5 bases and V 11 bases, and 9 bases lay outside the gene matches. Germline assignment: CDR1 SEHNR and CDR2 FQNEAQ (reference sequence). CDR3 residues: CAGDKGGDNEQFF. The CDR3 region has the DNA TGTGCCGGGGATAAGGGAGGGGACAATGAGCAGTTCTTC.

V and J are TRBV5-3 and TRBJ1-5, with D possibly being TRBD1 (6 bases). TRBV5-3 is known as an ORF, though its function is uncertain. V lost 2 bases, J lost 4 bases, and 19 bases lay in between. This CDR3 has 17 residues. The CDR3 protein is CARSLIFRQVCNQPQHF. The DNA of the CDR3 is TGTGCCAGAAGCTTAATTTTTCGACAGGTTTGTAATCAGCCCCAGCATTTT.

CDR3 region: CASREQGSGNTIYF. Here the CDR3 DNA reads TGTGCCAGCAGGGAGCAGGGGTCTGGAAACACCATATATTTT. This rearrangement joins TRBV28 to TRBJ1-3; a weak D match, TRBD1 (6 bases). Between the trimmed V and J ends, which lost 6 bases and 1 base, there was a span of 10 bases. CDR1 is MDHEN and CDR2 is SYDVKM in the germline V gene. This CDR3 contains 14 residues.

The chain is built from TRBV7-2 and TRBJ2-7, with 8 nucleotides matching TRBD2. From germline, CDR1 is SGHTA and CDR2 FQGNSA. The CDR3 sequence is 19 residues long. The V and J ends lost 2 bases and 0 bases, in that order; junction bases with no gene match: 15. In nucleotides, the CDR3 is TGTGCCAGCAGCTTATTCTCGGAGGGTGGGACTAGAATCTCCTACGAGCAGTACTTC. It codes for CASSLFSEGGTRISYEQYF.